Sequencing of this T cell receptor beta chain was carried out in a study of blood T cells in healthy people across ages. General study points: Aged donors had fewer naive CD4+ cells and lower diversity than long-lived donors.

Germline CDR1 ENHRY, CDR2 SYGVKD. The length of the CDR3 is 14 residues. A note on this clonotype: Its antigen is not known. This may come from a read error, since a much larger clone is one base off.

Together with a sample-barcoded 5' primer, a J-beta primer mix was included in a second PCR lasting about 7 to 11 cycles. TCRdb independently ran MiXCR on the 5' RACE reads; one entry per CDR3 protein. The sample lists around 1.7 million distinct CDR3 sequences; 28% were seen once. The chain carries TRBV10-3 and TRBJ2-3, with 15 bases that match TRBD2. The source of this sequence is a woman under 40 in good health. Material: blood. The CDR3 loop is CATGLAGGTDTRYF. The CDR3 coding sequence is TGTGCCACCGGACTAGCGGGGGGGACAGATACGCGGTATTTT.